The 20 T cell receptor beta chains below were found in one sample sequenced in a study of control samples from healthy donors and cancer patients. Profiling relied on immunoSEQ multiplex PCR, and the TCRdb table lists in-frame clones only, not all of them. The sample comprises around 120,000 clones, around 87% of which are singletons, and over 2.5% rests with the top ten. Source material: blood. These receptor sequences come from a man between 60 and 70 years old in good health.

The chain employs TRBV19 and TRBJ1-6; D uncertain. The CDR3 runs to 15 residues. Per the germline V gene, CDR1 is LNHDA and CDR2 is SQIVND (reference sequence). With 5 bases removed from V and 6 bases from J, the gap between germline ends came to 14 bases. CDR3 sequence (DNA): TGTGCCAGTAGTGTCTCGACCTGGGGTAATTCACCCCTCCACTTT. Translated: CASSVSTWGNSPLHF.

The CDR3: CASSQYYEQYF. CDR3 nucleotides: TGTGCCAGCAGCCAATACTACGAGCAGTACTTC. This chain uses TRBV3-1 (or the pseudogene TRBV3-2) with TRBJ2-7; D is undetermined. The CDR3 contains 11 residues. Per germline, CDR1 LGHDT and CDR2 YNNKEL (reference sequence). Deletions cut 2 bases from V and 3 bases from J, with 2 bases between.

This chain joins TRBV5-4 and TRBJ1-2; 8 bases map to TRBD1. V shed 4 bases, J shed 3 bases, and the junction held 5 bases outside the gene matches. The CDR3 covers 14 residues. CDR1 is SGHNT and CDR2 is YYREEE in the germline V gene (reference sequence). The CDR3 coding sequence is TGTGCCAGCAGCCAGGACAGGGCAGACTATGGCTACACCTTC. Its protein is CASSQDRADYGYTF.

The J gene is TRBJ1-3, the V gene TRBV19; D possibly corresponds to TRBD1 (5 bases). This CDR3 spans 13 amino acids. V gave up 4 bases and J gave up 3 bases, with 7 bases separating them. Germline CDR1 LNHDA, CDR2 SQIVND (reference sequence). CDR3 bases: TGTGCCAGTAGTACCCAGGGTGGAAACACCATATATTTT. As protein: CASSTQGGNTIYF.

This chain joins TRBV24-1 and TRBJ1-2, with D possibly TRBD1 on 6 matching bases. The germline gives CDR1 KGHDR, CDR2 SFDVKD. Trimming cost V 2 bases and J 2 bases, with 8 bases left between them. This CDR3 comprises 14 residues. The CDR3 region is CATSDWTENYGYTF. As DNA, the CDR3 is TGTGCCACCAGTGATTGGACAGAAAACTATGGCTACACCTTC.

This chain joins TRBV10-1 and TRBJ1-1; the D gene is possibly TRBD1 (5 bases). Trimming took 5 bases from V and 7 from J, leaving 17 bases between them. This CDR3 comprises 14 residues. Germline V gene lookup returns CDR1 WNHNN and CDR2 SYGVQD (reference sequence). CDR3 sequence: CASSPGPDRDEAFF. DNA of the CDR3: TGCGCCAGCAGTCCGGGGCCTGATCGGGATGAAGCTTTCTTT.

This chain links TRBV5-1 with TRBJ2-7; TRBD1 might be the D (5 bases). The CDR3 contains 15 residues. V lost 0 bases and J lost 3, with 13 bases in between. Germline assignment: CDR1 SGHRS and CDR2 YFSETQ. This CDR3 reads CASSLAKGFGYEQYF. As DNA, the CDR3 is TGCGCCAGCAGCTTGGCCAAGGGGTTCGGCTACGAGCAGTACTTC.

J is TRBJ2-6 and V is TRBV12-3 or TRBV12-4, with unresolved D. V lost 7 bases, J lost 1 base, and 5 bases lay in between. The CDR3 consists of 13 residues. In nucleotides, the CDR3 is TGTGCCAGCACCCCTTCTGGGGCCAACGTCCTGACTTTC. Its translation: CASTPSGANVLTF.

The CDR3 nucleotides are TGTGCCAGCAGCCGGGGACGGATCGCGAACACCGGGGAGCTGTTTTTT. Its protein product is CASSRGRIANTGELFF. The V call is TRBV5-8, the J call TRBJ2-2; tentatively, D is TRBD1 or TRBD2 (5 bases each). From germline, CDR1 is SGHTS and CDR2 YDEGEE. The V and J ends lost 4 bases and 0 bases respectively, with 13 bases between them. The CDR3 contains 16 residues.

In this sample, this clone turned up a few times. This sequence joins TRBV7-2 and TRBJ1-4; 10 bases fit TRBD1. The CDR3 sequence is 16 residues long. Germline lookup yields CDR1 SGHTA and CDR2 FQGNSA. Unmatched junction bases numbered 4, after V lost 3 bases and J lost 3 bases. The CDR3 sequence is CASSFDGTGANEKLFF. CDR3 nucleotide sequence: TGTGCCAGCAGCTTCGACGGGACAGGGGCTAATGAAAAACTGTTTTTT.

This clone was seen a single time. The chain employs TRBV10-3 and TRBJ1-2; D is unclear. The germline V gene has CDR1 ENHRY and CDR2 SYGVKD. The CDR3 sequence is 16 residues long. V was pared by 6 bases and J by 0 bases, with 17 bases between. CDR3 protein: CAISALQDNPNYGYTF. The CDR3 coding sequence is TGTGCCATCAGCGCTCTGCAGGATAATCCTAACTATGGCTACACCTTC.

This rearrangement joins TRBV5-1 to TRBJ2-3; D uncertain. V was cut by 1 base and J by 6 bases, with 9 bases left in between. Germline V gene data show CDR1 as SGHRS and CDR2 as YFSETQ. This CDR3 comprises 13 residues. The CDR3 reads CASSLSWADTQYF. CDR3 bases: TGCGCCAGCAGCTTGTCGTGGGCGGATACGCAGTATTTT.

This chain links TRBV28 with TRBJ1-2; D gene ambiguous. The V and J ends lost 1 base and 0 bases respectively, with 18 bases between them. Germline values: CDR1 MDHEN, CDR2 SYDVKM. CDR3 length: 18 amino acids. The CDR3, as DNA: TGTGCCAGCAGTTTATTCAGCATCACGCCAACTTCTAACTATGGCTACACCTTC. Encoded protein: CASSLFSITPTSNYGYTF.

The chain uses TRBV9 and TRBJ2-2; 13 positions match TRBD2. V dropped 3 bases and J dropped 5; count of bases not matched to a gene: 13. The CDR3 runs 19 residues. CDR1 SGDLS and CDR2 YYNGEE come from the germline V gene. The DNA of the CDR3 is TGTGCCAGCAGCGCAAGGACTAGCGGGGGATTAGAAGGGACCGGGGAGCTGTTTTTT. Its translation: CASSARTSGGLEGTGELFF.

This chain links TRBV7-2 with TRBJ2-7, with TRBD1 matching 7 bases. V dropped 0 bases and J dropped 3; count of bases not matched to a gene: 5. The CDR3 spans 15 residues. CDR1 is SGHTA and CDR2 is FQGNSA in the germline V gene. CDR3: CASSLAGTANYEQYF. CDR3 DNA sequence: TGTGCCAGCAGCTTAGCCGGGACAGCTAACTACGAGCAGTACTTC.

CDR3 sequence (DNA): TGTGCCACCATTCGATCAGTGGGGCTGGGCACTGAAGCTTTCTTT. Translating it yields CATIRSVGLGTEAFF. V is TRBV24-1 and J is TRBJ1-1; D possibly corresponds to TRBD1 (5 bases). This CDR3 is 15 amino acids long. Trimming removed 8 bases at V and 4 bases at J, with 19 bases between. CDR1 is KGHDR, CDR2 SFDVKD, per germline.

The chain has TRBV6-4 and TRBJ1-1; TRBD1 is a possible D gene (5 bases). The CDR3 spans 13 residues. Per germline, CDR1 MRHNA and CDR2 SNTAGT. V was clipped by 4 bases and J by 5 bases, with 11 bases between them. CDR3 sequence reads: CASSGGDRTEAFF. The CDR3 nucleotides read TGTGCCAGCAGTGGGGGCGATAGGACTGAAGCTTTCTTT.

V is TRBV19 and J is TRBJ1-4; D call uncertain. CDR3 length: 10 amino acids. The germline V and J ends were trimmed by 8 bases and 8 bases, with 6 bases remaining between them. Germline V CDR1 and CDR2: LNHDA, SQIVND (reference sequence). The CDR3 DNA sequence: TGTGCCAGTTTGGGGGAAAAACTGTTTTTT. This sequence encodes CASLGEKLFF.

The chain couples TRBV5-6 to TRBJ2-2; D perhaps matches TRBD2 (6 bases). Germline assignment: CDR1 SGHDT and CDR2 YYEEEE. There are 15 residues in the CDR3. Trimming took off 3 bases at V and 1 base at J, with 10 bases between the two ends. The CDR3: CASSYGGGNTGELFF. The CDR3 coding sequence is TGTGCCAGCAGCTACGGGGGAGGGAACACCGGGGAGCTGTTTTTT.

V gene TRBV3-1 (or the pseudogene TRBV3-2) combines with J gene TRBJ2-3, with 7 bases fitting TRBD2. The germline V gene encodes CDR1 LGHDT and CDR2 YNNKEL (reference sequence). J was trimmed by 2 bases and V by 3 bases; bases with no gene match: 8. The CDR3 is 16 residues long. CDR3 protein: CASSHLLRGFTDTQYF. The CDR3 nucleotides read TGTGCCAGCAGCCATCTTTTGCGGGGGTTCACAGATACGCAGTATTTT.